This entry features one T cell receptor beta chain sequence. The antigen this receptor binds is unknown. It has no much larger one-base neighbor in the sample; base qualities were not kept. Distinct nucleotide sequences in the sample also encode this CDR3. CD8 naive samples were CD45RO-negative cells positively selected for CCR7, giving a CD45RA+CCR7+ population that excluded TemRA cells. The donors were healthy, HIV-negative adults who had no recently reported acute infections or vaccinations. Only Caucasian adults living in Nashville, Tennessee, USA were represented among the donors. Blood was obtained by leukapheresis, after which PBMCs were separated by Ficoll-Histopaque density gradient centrifugation and cryopreserved in liquid nitrogen vapor phase. Analytical flow cytometry was used to check the purity and quantity of every magnetically sorted T cell population. Genomic DNA was isolated from every sorted fraction and measured by UV absorbance on a Nanodrop 2000c.

The data stem from a study of shared clonotypes between healthy human individuals (TCRdb year 2020). About the full investigation: A few men and two women, aged 18 to 49 years, made up the cohort. Per donor, three plates each were used for CD4 naive and CD4 memory, two for CD8 naive, and one for CD8 memory. To estimate repertoire size and how much clonotypes are shared between individuals, the study performed deep sequencing of blood TCR repertoires from a handful of healthy adults. To increase sequencing depth and limit assay-specific biases, TCR repertoire library preparation and sequencing were carried out by different laboratories using diverse techniques. Per donor, leukapheresis produced somewhere between about 0.9 and 9 billion PBMCs.

CDR1 is given as SGHRS and CDR2 as YFSETQ, both from the germline V gene. At the junction V is shortened by 2 bases and J by 3 bases, with 3 bases in between. From cysteine to phenylalanine, the CDR3 is 11 amino acids long. Only CDR3 DNA remains: 33 bases, in frame from the first base. Overall study outcomes, separate from this receptor: Higher generation probabilities were observed for clonotypes shared by all four sorted-subset donors than for non-shared clonotypes. About 5% of naive CD4, 3.5% of naive CD8, approximately 2.2% of memory CD4, and 0.4% of memory CD8 clonotypes were shared across a few donors. Pairwise subsampling indicated that sequencing depth was expected to affect the degree of clonotype sharing among donors. Estimated clonotype richness was generally larger for naive than for memory subsets. Incomplete sequencing was indicated by rarefaction of sorted-subset datasets, despite the large sequencing depth. Because the study included only a small number of donors, the genetic and exposure-history diversity represented was limited. Sampling was restricted to blood, and TCR repertoires in tissues likely differ from the TCR repertoires found in blood.

Using the deep immunoSEQ assay, multiplex PCR amplified TCR CDR3 regions from genomic DNA. Extracted genomic DNA from each cell subset was spread evenly across all wells of several immunoSEQ 96-well plates, with each plate serving as a replicate. Each replicate PCR for sorted subsets received about 220 ng genomic DNA, equal to about 29,000 T cell genomes. The purified libraries were quantified using a Qubit 3.0 fluorometer, sized with a Bioanalyzer 2100, and then quantified again using the KAPA Library Quantification kit. Every immunoSEQ 96-well plate was sequenced on a separate single-read 150-cycle Illumina NextSeq 550 flow cell. The authors' analysis ran thus. Because the immunoSEQ output included only junctional sequences and no quality scores, the filtering could not be the same as the filtering used for full-length reads. To assign V/J genes and CDR3, sequences were annotated using PyIR, a Python wrapper for IgBLAST v1.9, with IMGT germline references. Reads were removed for weak V/J assignments (E-value above 1e-6), missing CDR3, stop codons, out-of-frame junctions, or ambiguous translated residues. V3J clonotypes were defined as sequences sharing the same inferred V gene, J gene, and CDR3 amino acid sequence. Percentage overlap between repertoires was computed as shared unique clonotypes divided by the size of the smaller repertoire. Richness of each repertoire was evaluated using RTK rarefaction, the Chao1 estimator, and Recon v2.1 estimates of unobserved clonotypes. Generation probabilities for all TCRbeta clonotypes obtained by the gDNA method from a handful of donors were computed using OLGA. As stored in TCRdb, this immuneACCESS dataset retains in-frame rearrangements with V and J assigned. A fraction of the clones does not appear; measured against another copy, unresolved V genes explain less than half of the discrepancy, and the remainder lacks a known reason. That table supplies the V and J calls and clone size; D and trimming were determined from the DNA. This sample is represented by about 820,000 clones; roughly 92% of them were singletons. The ten largest clones take up nearly 25% of the sample.

This receptor chain uses TRBV5-1 and TRBJ2-7, with the D gene call left open. The clonotype was recovered from a man aged 30 to 45 in good health. Source material: naive CD8+ T cells sorted from blood. Sample cell subset or site, as interpreted from the label and publication: CD45RA+CCR7+. The bases are TGCGCCAGCAGCTTCGGCTACGAGCAGTACTTC. This codes for CASSFGYEQYF.